One TCR beta chain is described in this entry. As yet, its antigen is unknown. Germline loops: CDR1 ENHRY, CDR2 SYGVKD. This CDR3 has 15 residues. The V gene lost 0 bases and the J gene lost 8 bases, with 16 bases spanning the gap. Separate from the roughly 700-subject first cohort was the approximately 130-subject validation cohort, to which the donors belonged. The data were taken from a study of cytomegalovirus exposure and HLA in healthy donors. Study findings and constraints: First-cohort TCR clusters were later found to tend to co-occur in the 120 validation repertoires. The majority of TCR sequences were rare, yet some public TCRs appeared in many donors. Under in vitro conditions, a few CMV-associated chains were confirmed as specific for CMV antigens.

The protocol was immunoSEQ multiplex PCR, while the TCRdb copy is restricted to in-frame clones and leaves out a portion. The table lists around 74,000 clones, around four fifths of them singletons. The genes are TRBV10-3 and TRBJ1-2; tentatively, D is TRBD1 (6 bases). Sequencing was performed on PBMCs. The sequence derives from a man aged 30-40 years in good health and CMV-seronegative. The CDR3 bases are TGTGCCATCAGTGAGTCGGCTGTTACAGGGCAAGGCTACACCTTC. Residues: CAISESAVTGQGYTF.